This TCR beta chain originates from a study of T cell changes during pregnancy in multiple sclerosis (dated by TCRdb to between 2017 and 2020). With respect to the entire study: Changes in the T cell repertoire over the course of pregnancy were examined in this study in women with multiple sclerosis.

The library was made by the immunoSEQ multiplex PCR assay. TCRdb obtained this table from immuneACCESS and retained in-frame rearrangements with V and J assigned. These tables miss some clones; where compared with another copy, unresolved V genes account for less than half of the shortfall, and the remainder is unexplained. For this sample there are 79,000 or so clones; approximately 90% appear just once. The ten largest make up around 0.21% of the sample. Trimming at the junction amounts to 4 bases on V and 6 bases on J, and the germline ends lie 22 bases apart. The CDR3 holds 17 amino acids from the cysteine to the phenylalanine. Only CDR3 DNA remains: 51 bases, in frame from the first base. The germline V gene sets CDR1 to SGHRS and CDR2 to YFSETQ. In its sample, this clone was seen once. Its antigen remains unidentified. No base quality values were provided; no much bigger clone lies one nucleotide off.

Sequencing was performed on CD4+ T cells from peripheral blood mononuclear cells, taken before pregnancy. The chain is encoded by TRBV5-1 joined to TRBJ2-2; TRBD2 is possibly the D segment (6 matching bases). The receptor comes from a female donor with multiple sclerosis, enrolled in a pregnancy study. CDR3 loop: CASSPEARGAFPGELFF. In nucleotide form, the sequence is TGCGCCAGCAGCCCGGAGGCGCGCGGGGCGTTTCCCGGGGAGCTGTTTTTT.